Listed below are T cell receptor beta chains from one sample, sequenced in a study of blood T cell repertoires in COVID-19. Clones were read by immunoSEQ multiplex PCR, and TCRdb kept only the in-frame ones, dropping some. The repertoire holds roughly 39,000 clones, with approximately 90% as singletons. The sample comprised peripheral blood. The receptors here all came from a man aged 25-45 years with active or convalescent COVID-19. Both conserved end residues are part of each CDR3. D genes are given only for firm matches. The size of a clone is reported for some rows only, either as once, few or many, or as a class for expanded clones.

d_call,v_call,clone_size,j_call,cdr3_nt,cdr3_aa
.,TRBV2,.,TRBJ2-2,TGTGCCAGCAGCCTGACAGGCTTTGGGACCGGGGAGCTGTTTTTT,CASSLTGFGTGELFF
.,TRBV4-1,.,TRBJ2-2,TGCGCCAGCAGCCAAAACAGGGGGAGCGGGGACACCGGGGAGCTGTTTTTT,CASSQNRGSGDTGELFF
TRBD1,TRBV25-1,.,TRBJ2-2,TGTGCCAGCAGTAGCCCCGGGACAGGAATCACCGGGGAGCTGTTTTTT,CASSSPGTGITGELFF
.,TRBV19,.,TRBJ1-5,TGTGCCACCCGCAGGCTTAGCAATCAGCCCCAGCATTTT,CATRRLSNQPQHF
.,TRBV11-2,.,TRBJ1-6,TGTGCCAGCAGCTTAGGGAGGGGCTTTGGATCGGTATTCCCCCTCCACTTT,CASSLGRGFGSVFPLHF
TRBD1,TRBV19,.,TRBJ1-2,TGTGCCAGTAGTATCCGCGGGACAGCGACCTATGGCTACACCTTC,CASSIRGTATYGYTF
TRBD1,TRBV5-1,.,TRBJ2-1,TGCGCCAGCAGCCCCTACCCCGACAGGGTTGCTCCCTACAATGAGCAGTTCTTC,CASSPYPDRVAPYNEQFF
TRBD1,TRBV27,once,TRBJ1-1,TGTGCCAGCAGTTTATTCGGACAGGGGAACACTGAAGCTTTCTTT,CASSLFGQGNTEAFF
TRBD2,TRBV24-1,once,TRBJ2-3,TGTGCCACCAGTGATTCCCCGACTAGCGGGAGGGCAGATACGCAGTATTTT,CATSDSPTSGRADTQYF
TRBD1,TRBV27,once,TRBJ1-1,TGTGCCAGCAGTTTATTTGCAGGGGGCGTCAGCACTGAAGCTTTCTTT,CASSLFAGGVSTEAFF
TRBD1,TRBV3-1/TRBV3-2,.,TRBJ2-5,TGTGCCAGCAGCCCGACAGGGCAAGAGACCCAGTACTTC,CASSPTGQETQYF
TRBD2,TRBV10-3,.,TRBJ2-1,TGTGCCATCAGTTGGGGACTAGCCAACAATGAGCAGTTCTTC,CAISWGLANNEQFF
TRBD2,TRBV30,.,TRBJ2-1,TGTGCCTGGAGTGGCCTAGCGGGAGTAACCTACAATGAGCAGTTCTTC,CAWSGLAGVTYNEQFF
.,TRBV7-9,.,TRBJ1-1,TGTGCCAGCAGCCCCCCCGCGACTGAAGCTTTCTTT,CASSPPATEAFF
TRBD2,TRBV7-9,.,TRBJ2-5,TGTGCCAGCAGCTTACGGGCTAGCGGGACCCAAGAGACCCAGTACTTC,CASSLRASGTQETQYF
.,TRBV7-9,.,TRBJ1-1,TGTGCCAGCAGCTTAGGGGGGCATGGGAACACTGAAGCTTTCTTT,CASSLGGHGNTEAFF
.,TRBV2,.,TRBJ1-2,TGTGCCAGCAGGGGCGGCACAGGGATTCATGGCTACACCTTC,CASRGGTGIHGYTF
TRBD1,TRBV7-3,few,TRBJ2-5,TGTGCCAGCAGCCAAACTACAGGGGCCCTATATAACTTC,CASSQTTGALYNF
TRBD1,TRBV5-1,.,TRBJ2-1,TGCGCCAGCAGCCCAAAAGGACAGGGATCATCCAATGAGCAGTTCTTC,CASSPKGQGSSNEQFF
TRBD1,TRBV5-4,.,TRBJ1-4,TGTGCCAGCAGCTTGGTGGGACAGGGGTTAGATGAAAAACTGTTTTTT,CASSLVGQGLDEKLFF
.,TRBV5-6,.,TRBJ2-3,TGTGCCAGCAGCTTCCTTGGCGGCCACACAGATACGCAGTATTTT,CASSFLGGHTDTQYF
TRBD2,TRBV19,few,TRBJ2-2,TGTGCCAGTAGGGTTGCCTGGCTAGCGGGGGCCACCGGGGAGCTGTTTTTT,CASRVAWLAGATGELFF
TRBD1,TRBV28,.,TRBJ1-4,TGTGCCAGCAGTCGGACAGGGGGGCATGAAAAACTGTTTTTT,CASSRTGGHEKLFF
.,TRBV11-2,.,TRBJ2-7,TGTGCCAGCAGCCCAGGGACATGGGGTTCCTACGAGCAGTACTTC,CASSPGTWGSYEQYF
.,TRBV6-1,.,TRBJ2-7,TGTGCCAGCAGTGAATTTAGTTGGGGGCTTGGCGAGCAGTACTTC,CASSEFSWGLGEQYF
TRBD1,TRBV5-6,.,TRBJ2-1,TGTGCCAGCAGCCTAAGACGGACAGGGGCTGATGAGCAGTTCTTC,CASSLRRTGADEQFF
TRBD2,TRBV6-4,.,TRBJ2-1,TGTGCCAGCAGTGAAAGACTAGCGGGTAGCTCCTACAATGAGCAGTTCTTC,CASSERLAGSSYNEQFF
TRBD2,TRBV18,.,TRBJ2-3,TGTGCCAGCTCACCGGGACTAGCGGGAACAGATACGCAGTATTTT,CASSPGLAGTDTQYF
.,TRBV11-1,.,TRBJ1-1,TGTGCCAGCAGCTTAGGACATAACACTGAAGCTTTCTTT,CASSLGHNTEAFF
TRBD1,TRBV2,few,TRBJ1-6,TGTGCCAGCAGTGGACAGGGGCAAGGCTCACCCCTCCACTTT,CASSGQGQGSPLHF
TRBD1,TRBV2,.,TRBJ2-5,TGTGCCAGCAGTGTCGTCCGCCAGGGGGAATGGGAGACCCAGTACTTC,CASSVVRQGEWETQYF
.,TRBV18,.,TRBJ1-1,TGTGCCAGCGGACTGGGAGGGGCCACTACTGAAGCTTTCTTT,CASGLGGATTEAFF
TRBD2,TRBV10-1,.,TRBJ2-7,TGCGCCAGCAGCCCCGGGACTAGCGGGAGTGAGCAGTACTTC,CASSPGTSGSEQYF
.,TRBV11-2,.,TRBJ1-5,TGTGCCAGCAGCTTAGGCCCAAACAGGGTTGATCAGCCCCAGCATTTT,CASSLGPNRVDQPQHF
TRBD1,TRBV5-6,.,TRBJ1-2,TGTGCCAGCAGGAGGACAGGGGGCTTTGGCTACACCTTC,CASRRTGGFGYTF
.,TRBV30,.,TRBJ2-3,TGTGCCTGGGGGCGACGGGAGCTAGATACGCAGTATTTT,CAWGRRELDTQYF
TRBD1,TRBV2,.,TRBJ2-5,TGTGCCAGCAGCCTTAACCTCCGGGACAGGGGCGTCCAAGAGACCCAGTACTTC,CASSLNLRDRGVQETQYF
.,TRBV6-6,.,TRBJ2-2,TGTGCCAGCAGTTACTTGGCAGGGGACACCGGGGAGCTGTTTTTT,CASSYLAGDTGELFF